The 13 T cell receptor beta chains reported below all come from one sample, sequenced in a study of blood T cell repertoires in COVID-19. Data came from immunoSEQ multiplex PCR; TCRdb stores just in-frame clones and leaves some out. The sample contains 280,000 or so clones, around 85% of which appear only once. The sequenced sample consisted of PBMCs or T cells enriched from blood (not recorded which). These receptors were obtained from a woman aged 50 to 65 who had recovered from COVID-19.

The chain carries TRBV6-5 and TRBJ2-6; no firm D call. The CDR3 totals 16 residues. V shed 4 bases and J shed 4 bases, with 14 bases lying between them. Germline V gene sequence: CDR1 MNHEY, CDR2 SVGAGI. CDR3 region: CASSSSGSFGANVLTF. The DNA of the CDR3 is TGTGCCAGCAGTTCCTCCGGGTCTTTCGGGGCCAACGTCCTGACTTTC.

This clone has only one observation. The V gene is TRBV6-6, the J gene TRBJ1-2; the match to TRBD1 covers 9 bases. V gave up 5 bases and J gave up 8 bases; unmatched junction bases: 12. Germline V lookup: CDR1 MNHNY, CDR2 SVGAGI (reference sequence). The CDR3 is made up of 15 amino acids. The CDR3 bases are TGTGCCAGCAGTCGAAAAACCGGGACAGGGAAGGGCTACACCTTC. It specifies CASSRKTGTGKGYTF.

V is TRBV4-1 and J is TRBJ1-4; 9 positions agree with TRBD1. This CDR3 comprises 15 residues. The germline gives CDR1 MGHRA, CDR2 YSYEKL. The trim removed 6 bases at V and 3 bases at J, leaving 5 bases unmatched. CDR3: CASRSQGASNEKLFF. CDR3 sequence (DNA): TGCGCCAGCAGGTCACAGGGGGCTTCTAATGAAAAACTGTTTTTT.

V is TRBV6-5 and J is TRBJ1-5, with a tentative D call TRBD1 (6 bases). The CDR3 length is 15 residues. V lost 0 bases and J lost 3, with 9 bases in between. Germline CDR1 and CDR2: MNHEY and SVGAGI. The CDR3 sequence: CASSYSTGTNQPQHF. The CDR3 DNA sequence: TGTGCCAGCAGTTACTCGACAGGTACCAATCAGCCCCAGCATTTT.

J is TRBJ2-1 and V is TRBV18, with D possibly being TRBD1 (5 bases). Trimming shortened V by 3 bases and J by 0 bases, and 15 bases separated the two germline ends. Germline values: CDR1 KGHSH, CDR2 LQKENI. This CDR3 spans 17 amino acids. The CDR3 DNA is TGTGCCAGCTCACCTTTCGATCAGGGAAGCTCCTACAATGAGCAGTTCTTC. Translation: CASSPFDQGSSYNEQFF.

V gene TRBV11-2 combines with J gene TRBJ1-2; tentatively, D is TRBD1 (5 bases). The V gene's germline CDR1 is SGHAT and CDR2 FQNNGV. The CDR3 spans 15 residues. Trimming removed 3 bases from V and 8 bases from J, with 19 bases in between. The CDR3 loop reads CASSFHAGGGGGYTF. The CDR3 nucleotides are TGTGCCAGCAGCTTCCATGCTGGGGGGGGAGGAGGCTACACCTTC.

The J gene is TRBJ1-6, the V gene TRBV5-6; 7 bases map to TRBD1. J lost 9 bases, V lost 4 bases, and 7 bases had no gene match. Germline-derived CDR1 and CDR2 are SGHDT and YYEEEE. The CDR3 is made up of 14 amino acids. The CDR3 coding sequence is TGTGCCAGCAGCGGCGACAGGGCGGGTTCACCCCTCCACTTT. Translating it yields CASSGDRAGSPLHF.

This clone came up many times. In nucleotides, the CDR3 is TGCGCCAGCAGCCATATACGGGTCCCCACCGGGGAGCTGTTTTTT. Translated: CASSHIRVPTGELFF. V gene TRBV4-3 combines with J gene TRBJ2-2; D is unresolved. This CDR3 contains 15 residues. Germline V gene data show CDR1 as LGHNA and CDR2 as YSLEER. With 3 bases removed from V and 4 bases from J, the gap between germline ends came to 12 bases.

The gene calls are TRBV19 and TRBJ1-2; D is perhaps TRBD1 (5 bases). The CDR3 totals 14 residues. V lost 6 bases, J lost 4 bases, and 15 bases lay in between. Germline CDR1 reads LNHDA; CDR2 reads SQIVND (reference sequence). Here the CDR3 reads CASSRRGPVYGYTF. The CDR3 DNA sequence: TGTGCCAGTAGCAGAAGGGGCCCGGTCTATGGCTACACCTTC.

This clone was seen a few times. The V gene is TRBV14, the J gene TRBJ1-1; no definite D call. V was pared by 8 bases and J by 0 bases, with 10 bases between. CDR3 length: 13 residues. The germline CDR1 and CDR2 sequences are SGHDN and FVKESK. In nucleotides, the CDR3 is TGTGCCAGCTCGCGGGCGTTGAACACTGAAGCTTTCTTT. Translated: CASSRALNTEAFF.

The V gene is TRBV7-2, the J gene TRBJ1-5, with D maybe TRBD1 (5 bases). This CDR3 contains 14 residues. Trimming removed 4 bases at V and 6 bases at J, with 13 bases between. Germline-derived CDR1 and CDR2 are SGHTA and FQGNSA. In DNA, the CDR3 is TGTGCCAGCAGCTCAGAAGGGGTTGGTCAGCCCCAGCATTTT. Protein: CASSSEGVGQPQHF.

The chain's CDR3 is CASSQLRLGARYEQYF. The DNA of the CDR3 is TGTGCCAGCAGCCAATTAAGACTAGGGGCGCGGTACGAGCAGTACTTC. The rearrangement joins TRBV3-1 (or the pseudogene TRBV3-2) to TRBJ2-7; possibly TRBD2 for D (6 bases). This CDR3 is 16 amino acids long. V was clipped by 2 bases and J by 4 bases, with 18 bases between them. CDR1 is LGHDT and CDR2 is YNNKEL in the germline V gene (reference sequence).

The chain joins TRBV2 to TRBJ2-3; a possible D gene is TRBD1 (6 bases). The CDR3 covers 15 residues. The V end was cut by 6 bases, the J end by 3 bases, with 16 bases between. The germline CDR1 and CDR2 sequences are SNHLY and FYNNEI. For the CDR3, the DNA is TGTGCCAGCAGGGGTTTACAGGGAAGGACAGATACGCAGTATTTT. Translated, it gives CASRGLQGRTDTQYF.